This TCR beta chain was found in a study of beta chain features in type 1 diabetes. Findings and limits, study-wide: Significant though moderate, a shortening of TCRB CDR3s appeared in all four CD4+ subsets of Type 1 diabetes patients. More deletions and fewer insertions at VDJ junctions were found in patients with type 1 diabetes.

As for this clone: Its antigen is still unknown.

Investigators reverse transcribed all isolated RNA, so they sequenced expressed TCRB transcripts. Profiling relied on immunoSEQ multiplex PCR, and the TCRdb table lists in-frame clones only, not all of them. The sample yields some 240,000 clones, 15% to 20% seen once. The CDR3 extends over 12 amino acids. Germline assignment: CDR1 SQVTM and CDR2 ANQGSEA. Trimming cost V 7 bases and J 9 bases; bases outside gene matches: 5. Sequenced sample: naive CD4+ T cells from blood. The chain recombines TRBV29-1 with TRBJ2-2, with 10 nucleotides matching TRBD1. This receptor was identified in a man aged 25-40 years with type 1 diabetes. The CDR3 is CSGGQGDRELFF. The CDR3 coding sequence is TGCAGCGGAGGACAGGGGGACCGGGAGCTGTTTTTT.